These 7 T cell receptor beta chains originate from one sample sequenced in a study of shared T cell receptors in the human thymus. Data came from immunoSEQ multiplex PCR; TCRdb stores just in-frame clones and leaves some out. Of 700,000 or so clones listed, roughly 85% were seen once; the top ten hold over 0.008%. Separately, the same data were catalogued under a study of human thymus T cells.

The sample consisted of thymocytes. These receptor sequences come from a girl less than two years old with a congenital heart defect.

The gene calls are TRBV7-3 and TRBJ2-2, with D possibly TRBD1 on 5 matching bases. Trimming stripped 5 bases from V and 7 bases from J, with 29 bases between. This CDR3 is 19 amino acids long. The germline V gene encodes CDR1 SGHTA and CDR2 FQGTGA. DNA for the CDR3: TGTGCCAGCAGCGCCCCCCGACGACTTCCGACAGTTGGCCACGGGGAGCTGTTTTTT. Translated, it gives CASSAPRRLPTVGHGELFF.

The chain couples TRBV9 to TRBJ1-5, with 7 bases that match TRBD1. The V segment lost 4 bases and the J segment 7 bases; nucleotides outside the gene matches: 8. The CDR3 sequence is 14 residues long. Looked up from germline, CDR1 is SGDLS and CDR2 is YYNGEE. The CDR3 region is CASSPAARGQPQHF. In DNA, the CDR3 is TGTGCCAGCAGCCCTGCGGCCAGGGGGCAGCCCCAGCATTTT.

The chain combines TRBV28 with TRBJ2-1; D is uncertain. Germline V CDR1 and CDR2: MDHEN, SYDVKM. The CDR3 loop spans 13 amino acids. The germline V and J ends were trimmed by 2 bases and 14 bases, with 16 bases remaining between them. The CDR3 region has the DNA TGTGCCAGCAGTTTACCCAGTGTGGCCAGTAAGTTCTTC. It is translated as CASSLPSVASKFF.

The chain combines TRBV10-3 with TRBJ2-5; a possible D gene is TRBD2 (7 bases). V lost 3 bases, J lost 2 bases, and 28 bases lay in between. The CDR3 length is 20 residues. CDR1 ENHRY and CDR2 SYGVKD come from the germline V gene. CDR3 nucleotides: TGTGCCATCAGTGACCCCAGAGGGGGATGGCGGTGGGGGGGTCAAGAGACCCAGTACTTC. This sequence encodes CAISDPRGGWRWGGQETQYF.

This clone was counted a few times. The V call is TRBV2, the J call TRBJ1-2; 9 bases are a match to TRBD1. The CDR3 runs to 15 residues. The V segment lost 3 bases and the J segment 4 bases; nucleotides outside the gene matches: 6. The germline gives CDR1 SNHLY, CDR2 FYNNEI. CDR3 bases: TGTGCCAGCAGTGATAACAGGGGGCTGGGCTATGGCTACACCTTC. Its protein is CASSDNRGLGYGYTF.

This chain uses TRBV5-8 with TRBJ1-1; perhaps TRBD1 as D (6 bases). Between the trimmed V and J ends, which lost 2 bases and 0 bases, there was a span of 14 bases. The CDR3 runs 16 residues. Germline V gene lookup returns CDR1 SGHTS and CDR2 YDEGEE. CDR3 nucleotides: TGTGCCAGCAGCTTCAGGGGCCATTCCATGAACACTGAAGCTTTCTTT. Protein product: CASSFRGHSMNTEAFF. The full variable domain, completed using reference TRBV5-8 and TRBJ1-1, is EAGVTQSPTHLIKTRGQQATLRCSPISGHTSVYWYQQALGLGLQFLLWYDEGEERNRGNFPPRFSGRQFPNYSSELNVNALELEDSALYLCASSFRGHSMNTEAFFGQGTRLTVV.

This chain joins TRBV2 and TRBJ1-2; TRBD1 might be the D (6 bases). The V and J ends lost 7 bases and 1 base respectively, with 16 bases between them. Germline V gene data show CDR1 as SNHLY and CDR2 as FYNNEI. There are 15 residues in the CDR3. CDR3: CASTLDRFLNYGYTF. The DNA for the CDR3 is TGTGCCAGCACCCTAGACAGGTTTCTTAACTATGGCTACACCTTC. The full variable domain, rest sourced from reference TRBV2 and TRBJ1-2, is EPEVTQTPSHQVTQMGQEVILRCVPISNHLYFYWYRQILGQKVEFLVSFYNNEISEKSEIFDDQFSVERPDGSNFTLKIRSTKLEDSAMYFCASTLDRFLNYGYTFGSGTRLTVV.